Listed below are T cell receptor beta chains from one sample, sequenced in a study of blood T cell repertoires in COVID-19. Profiled with immunoSEQ multiplex PCR; TCRdb holds only in-frame clones, not every one. This sample has 150,000 to 200,000 clones, with about 82% found just once. Input material: peripheral blood. All receptors derive from a man between 65 and 85 years old with active or convalescent COVID-19. CDR3s include the opening cysteine and the closing phenylalanine or tryptophan. Fields, in order: V gene, clone size, J gene, D gene, CDR3 DNA, CDR3 protein. A D gene is named only where the DNA matches it firmly. The size field is filled for only some rows; it gives once, few, many or a size class.

TRBV7-9,NA,TRBJ1-1,NA,TGTGCCAGCAGCTTACAAGGGGCTATGGACACTGAAGCTTTCTTT,CASSLQGAMDTEAFF
TRBV6-5,NA,TRBJ1-2,NA,TGTGCCAGCAGCCGGACGGGGATCTATGGTGGCTACACCTTC,CASSRTGIYGGYTF
TRBV6-1,NA,TRBJ2-3,TRBD2,TGTGCCAGCAGTGAAGCGCTAGCGGGAGGCTATAATACGCAGTATTTT,CASSEALAGGYNTQYF
TRBV19,NA,TRBJ1-2,TRBD1,TGTGCCAGTAGTAGCTGGAATATGCTGGGACAGGGGCACTATGGCTACACCTTC,CASSSWNMLGQGHYGYTF
TRBV7-8,NA,TRBJ2-5,TRBD2,TGTGCCAGCAGCGTCCAGACTAGCGGGGGGATGGAGACCCAGTACTTC,CASSVQTSGGMETQYF
TRBV6-5,few,TRBJ1-2,TRBD1,TGTGCCAGCAGTCCGGACAGGGTGAATGGCTACACCTTC,CASSPDRVNGYTF
TRBV2,NA,TRBJ2-1,TRBD2,TGTGCCAGCAGTGAAGCGCGACTAGCGGGAGCAAGTGAGCAGTTCTTC,CASSEARLAGASEQFF
TRBV30,NA,TRBJ2-1,TRBD2,TGTGCCTGGGGGACCCGCGGGAGGGCTTACAATGAGCAGTTCTTC,CAWGTRGRAYNEQFF
TRBV7-2,NA,TRBJ1-2,NA,TGTGCCAGCAGCTCCTATTTGGACAGCCCCCACGGCTACACCTTC,CASSSYLDSPHGYTF
TRBV2,once,TRBJ2-1,TRBD1,TGTGCCAGCACCCCTGGACAGGGCCAACCTGAGCAGTTCTTC,CASTPGQGQPEQFF
TRBV4-1,few,TRBJ1-2,NA,TGCGCCAGCAGCCAAGAGCCCCCCGAGGAGGGGAACTTTCGAGGCTACACCTTC,CASSQEPPEEGNFRGYTF
TRBV6-5,few,TRBJ1-5,TRBD1,TGTGCCAGCAGGAAACGGACAGGAAATCAGCCCCAGCATTTT,CASRKRTGNQPQHF
TRBV3-1/TRBV3-2,once,TRBJ1-1,TRBD1,TGTGCCAGCAGCCCCCTCGACAGGGGGCTGAACACTGAAGCTTTCTTT,CASSPLDRGLNTEAFF
TRBV7-9,NA,TRBJ2-5,NA,TGTGCCAGCAGCTTATTAGGGAGGGAGACCCAGTACTTC,CASSLLGRETQYF
TRBV6-6,NA,TRBJ2-5,NA,TGTGCCAGCAGTAGCATGGGAGGGGGCCAAGAGACCCAGTACTTC,CASSSMGGGQETQYF
TRBV27,NA,TRBJ1-6,NA,TGTGCCAGCAGTTTACAGGCCTCCTATAATTCACCCCTCCACTTT,CASSLQASYNSPLHF
TRBV5-1,NA,TRBJ1-1,NA,TGCGCCAGCCACCAGGAGGTGAACACTGAAGCTTTCTTT,CASHQEVNTEAFF
TRBV7-2,NA,TRBJ2-1,TRBD1,TGTGCCAGCAGCAAACAGGGGCCTAAGGACAATGAGCAGTTCTTC,CASSKQGPKDNEQFF
TRBV6-6,NA,TRBJ1-2,TRBD1,TGTGCCAGCAGACCAAGACAGGGGGCGAGTGGTGGCTACACCTTC,CASRPRQGASGGYTF